This TCR beta chain was sequenced in a study of molecular identifiers for immune sequencing clone quantification. Study observations and caveats: One cell's worth of spiked Jurkat TCR RNA was reportedly detectable among 970,000 or so naive cells. Clones above 20 RNA copies held over 97% of effector molecules, under 1% in naive cells.

CDR1 SEHNR and CDR2 FQNEAQ come from the germline V gene (reference sequence). This CDR3 is built from 15 residues. V gave up 5 bases and J gave up 4 bases; unmatched junction bases: 10. By share of the sample, this clonotype is medium-sized. What it binds is not known. From the PCR reads, TCRdb called clonotypes with MiXCR, one entry per CDR3 protein. The table shows some 11,000 distinct CDR3 sequences, with roughly 15% occurring only once. Sequencing was performed on naive CD8+ T cells from blood, with Jurkat cell RNA spiked in. As to subset: FACS-sorted CD8+CD4-CCR7+CD45RA+ naive T cells. The source is a human donor in good health. Some libraries in this study had Jurkat cell RNA spiked in. This rearrangement joins TRBV7-9 to TRBJ2-5, with 7 bases aligning to TRBD2. DNA for the CDR3: TGTGCCAGCAGCCCCACCGGGGGGTTCATAGAGACCCAGTACTTC. It codes for CASSPTGGFIETQYF.